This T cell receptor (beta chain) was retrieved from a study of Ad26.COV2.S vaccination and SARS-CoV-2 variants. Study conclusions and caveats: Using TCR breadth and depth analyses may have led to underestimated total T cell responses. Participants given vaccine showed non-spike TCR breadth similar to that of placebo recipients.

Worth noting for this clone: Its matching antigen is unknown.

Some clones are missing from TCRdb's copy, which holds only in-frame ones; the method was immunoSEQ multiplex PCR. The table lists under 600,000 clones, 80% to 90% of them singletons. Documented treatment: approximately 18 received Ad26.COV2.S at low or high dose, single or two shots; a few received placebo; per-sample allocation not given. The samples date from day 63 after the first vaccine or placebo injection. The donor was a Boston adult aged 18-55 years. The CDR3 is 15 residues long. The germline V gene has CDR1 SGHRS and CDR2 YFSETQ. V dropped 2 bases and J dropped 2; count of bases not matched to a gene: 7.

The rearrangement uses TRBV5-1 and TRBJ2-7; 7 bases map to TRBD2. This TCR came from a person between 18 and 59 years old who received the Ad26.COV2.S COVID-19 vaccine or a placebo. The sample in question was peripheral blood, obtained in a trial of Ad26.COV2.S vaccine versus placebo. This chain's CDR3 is CASSFMASGTYEQYF. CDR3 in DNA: TGCGCCAGCAGCTTTATGGCTAGCGGAACCTACGAGCAGTACTTC.